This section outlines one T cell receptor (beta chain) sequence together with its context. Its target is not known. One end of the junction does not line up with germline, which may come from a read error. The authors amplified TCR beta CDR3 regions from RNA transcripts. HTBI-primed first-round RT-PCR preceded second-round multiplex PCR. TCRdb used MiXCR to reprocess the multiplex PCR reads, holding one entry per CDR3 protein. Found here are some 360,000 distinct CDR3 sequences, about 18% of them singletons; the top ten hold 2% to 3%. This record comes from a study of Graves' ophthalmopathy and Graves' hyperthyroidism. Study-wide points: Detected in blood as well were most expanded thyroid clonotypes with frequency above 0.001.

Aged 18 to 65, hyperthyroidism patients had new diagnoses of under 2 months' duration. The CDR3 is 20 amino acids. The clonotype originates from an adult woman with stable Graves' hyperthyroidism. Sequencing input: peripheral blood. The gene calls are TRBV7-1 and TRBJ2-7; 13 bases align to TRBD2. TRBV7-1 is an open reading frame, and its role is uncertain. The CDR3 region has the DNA TGTGCCAGCAGCTCGCTCAAGACTAGCGGGAGGTCCGTCGGGTCCTACGAGCAGAACTTC. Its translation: CASSSLKTSGRSVGSYEQNF.